Listed below are T cell receptor beta chains from one sample, sequenced in a study of cytomegalovirus exposure and HLA in healthy donors. Repertoires were generated with immunoSEQ multiplex PCR, while TCRdb's copy carries only in-frame clones and drops some. The repertoire holds some 140,000 clones, with 60% to 80% as singletons. Material: PBMCs. Source of these receptors: a man younger than 40 in good health and CMV-seronegative. Both conserved end residues are part of each CDR3. Each record gives: J gene, D gene, clone size, V gene, CDR3 DNA, CDR3 protein. A D gene is named only where the DNA matches it firmly. Rows give clone size only sometimes, using once, few, many, or a class for an expanded clone.

j_gene: TRBJ2-2
d_gene: NA
abundance: NA
v_gene: TRBV5-4
CDR3nt: TGTGCCAGCAGCCACGGGACAAAGGAGGAGCTGTTTTTT
CDR3aa: CASSHGTKEELFF

j_gene: TRBJ2-6
d_gene: NA
abundance: NA
v_gene: TRBV2
CDR3nt: TGTGCCAGCAGTCCCCAAGGGGTATCTGGGGCCAACGTCCTGACTTTC
CDR3aa: CASSPQGVSGANVLTF

j_gene: TRBJ2-7
d_gene: TRBD1
abundance: NA
v_gene: TRBV6-5
CDR3nt: TGTGCCAGCAGTTACTCGTCAGGGGGCCCGTCCGAGCAGTACTTC
CDR3aa: CASSYSSGGPSEQYF

j_gene: TRBJ2-1
d_gene: TRBD2
abundance: NA
v_gene: TRBV7-8
CDR3nt: TGTGCCAGCAGCCCCGCGGGGACTAGCGGGAGAATCCATGAGCAGTTCTTC
CDR3aa: CASSPAGTSGRIHEQFF

j_gene: TRBJ2-7
d_gene: TRBD1
abundance: NA
v_gene: TRBV5-4
CDR3nt: TGTGCCAGCAGCCTTAACAGGGGACGCGAGCAGTACTTC
CDR3aa: CASSLNRGREQYF

j_gene: TRBJ2-2
d_gene: NA
abundance: NA
v_gene: TRBV11-1
CDR3nt: TGTGCCAGCAGCCCCCGGAGAGTCACCGGGGAGCTGTTTTTT
CDR3aa: CASSPRRVTGELFF

j_gene: TRBJ2-7
d_gene: TRBD1
abundance: NA
v_gene: TRBV19
CDR3nt: TGTGCCAGTAGTCCGGGACAGGTCTCCTACGAGCAGTACTTC
CDR3aa: CASSPGQVSYEQYF

j_gene: TRBJ2-7
d_gene: NA
abundance: NA
v_gene: TRBV10-3
CDR3nt: TGTGCCATCAGTGACAGAAACTCCTACGAGCAGTACTTC
CDR3aa: CAISDRNSYEQYF

j_gene: TRBJ1-2
d_gene: NA
abundance: few
v_gene: TRBV5-1
CDR3nt: TGCGCCAGCAGCAAAGCATCCGGGGGCTATGGCTACACCTTC
CDR3aa: CASSKASGGYGYTF

j_gene: TRBJ2-4
d_gene: NA
abundance: NA
v_gene: TRBV30
CDR3nt: TGTGCCTGGAGTGTCCACCGGGGCATTCAGTACTTC
CDR3aa: CAWSVHRGIQYF

j_gene: TRBJ1-3
d_gene: NA
abundance: NA
v_gene: TRBV5-1
CDR3nt: TGCGCCAGCAGCTTGGCAGGTGGATACAGCTCTGGAAACACCATATATTTT
CDR3aa: CASSLAGGYSSGNTIYF

j_gene: TRBJ2-7
d_gene: TRBD1
abundance: NA
v_gene: TRBV27
CDR3nt: TGTGCCAGCAGTTACGACAGGGGACTCTACGAGCAGTACTTC
CDR3aa: CASSYDRGLYEQYF

j_gene: TRBJ1-2
d_gene: NA
abundance: NA
v_gene: TRBV6-6
CDR3nt: TGTGCCTTTTGGGCGGGCTATGGCTACACCTTC
CDR3aa: CAFWAGYGYTF

j_gene: TRBJ1-5
d_gene: TRBD1
abundance: NA
v_gene: TRBV11-2
CDR3nt: TGTGCCAGCAGCTTAGACGGGGGACAGGCGGTCGGGCCCCAGCATTTT
CDR3aa: CASSLDGGQAVGPQHF

j_gene: TRBJ2-7
d_gene: TRBD1
abundance: once
v_gene: TRBV7-7
CDR3nt: TGTGCTAGCAGCTTCGGCGGGACAGGGGAATACGAGCAGTACTTC
CDR3aa: CASSFGGTGEYEQYF

j_gene: TRBJ2-7
d_gene: TRBD1
abundance: NA
v_gene: TRBV5-6
CDR3nt: TGTGCCAGCAGTTTTATGGACAGGGCCTACGAGCAGTACTTC
CDR3aa: CASSFMDRAYEQYF

j_gene: TRBJ2-1
d_gene: TRBD2
abundance: once
v_gene: TRBV19
CDR3nt: TGTGCCAGTATGCCGGGACTAGCGGGGTACAATGAGCAGTTCTTC
CDR3aa: CASMPGLAGYNEQFF

j_gene: TRBJ2-3
d_gene: TRBD2
abundance: few
v_gene: TRBV11-2
CDR3nt: TGTGCCAGCAGATCAAGAAAGCGGGAGTCGACAGATACGCAGTATTTT
CDR3aa: CASRSRKRESTDTQYF

j_gene: TRBJ2-7
d_gene: TRBD1
abundance: NA
v_gene: TRBV28
CDR3nt: TGTGCCAGCAGTTTGGCACCCCGTACAGGGGCTCCCTTTTACGAGCAGTACTTC
CDR3aa: CASSLAPRTGAPFYEQYF